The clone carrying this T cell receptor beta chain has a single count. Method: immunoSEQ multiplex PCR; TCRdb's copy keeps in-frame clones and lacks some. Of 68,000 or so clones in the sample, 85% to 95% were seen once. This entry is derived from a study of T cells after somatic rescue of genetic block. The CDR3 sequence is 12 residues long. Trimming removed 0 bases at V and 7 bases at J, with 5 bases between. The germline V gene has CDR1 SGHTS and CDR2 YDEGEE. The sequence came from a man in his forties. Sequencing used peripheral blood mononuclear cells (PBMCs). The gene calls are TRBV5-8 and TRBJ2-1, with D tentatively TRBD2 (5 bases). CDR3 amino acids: CASSLGRNEQFF. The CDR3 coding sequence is TGTGCCAGCAGCTTGGGGAGGAATGAGCAGTTCTTC.